The 21 T cell receptor beta chains below come from one sample, sequenced in a study of blood T cell repertoires in COVID-19. Generated by immunoSEQ multiplex PCR, the TCRdb table keeps only in-frame clones and is missing some. Seen here are approximately 480,000 clones, 80% to 90% observed once, and the top ten hold approximately 0.9%. The sample consisted of peripheral blood. Receptors originate from a man aged 18 to 29 with COVID-19, enrolled during active disease.

The chain has TRBV5-1 and TRBJ2-7; tentative D call: TRBD1 (5 bases). Trimming pared 1 base from V and 4 bases from J, leaving 12 bases between. Germline assignment: CDR1 SGHRS and CDR2 YFSETQ. The CDR3 extends over 14 amino acids. The CDR3 bases are TGCGCCAGCAGCTTGATTCCAGGGTCGTACGAGCAGTACTTC. Protein: CASSLIPGSYEQYF.

This clone came up a few times. This sequence joins TRBV12-3 or TRBV12-4 and TRBJ1-2; 9 bases are shared with TRBD1. The CDR3 totals 13 residues. Trimming cost V 5 bases and J 7 bases; bases outside gene matches: 5. The CDR3 spells CASSPRQGGGYTF. Here the CDR3 DNA reads TGTGCCAGCAGTCCCAGACAGGGGGGTGGCTACACCTTC.

This chain uses TRBV18 with TRBJ1-5, with TRBD1 as a possible D gene (6 bases). Trimming took off 4 bases at V and 2 bases at J, with 15 bases between the two ends. The length of the CDR3 is 16 residues. Germline CDR1 and CDR2: KGHSH and LQKENI. The DNA of the CDR3 is TGTGCCAGCTCACAACAGGGAAAAGGAGGCAATCAGCCCCAGCATTTT. Encoded protein: CASSQQGKGGNQPQHF. Drawing the rest from reference TRBV18 and TRBJ1-5, the complete variable domain is NAGVMQNPRHLVRRRGQEARLRCSPMKGHSHVYWYRQLPEEGLKFMVYLQKENIIDESGMPKERFSAEFPKEGPSILRIQQVVRGDSAAYFCASSQQGKGGNQPQHFGDGTRLSIL.

This clone was seen more than once but under ten times. V gene TRBV6-5 combines with J gene TRBJ1-3, with 7 bases that match TRBD1. V trimming: 7 bases; J trimming: 4 bases; junction bases outside the gene matches: 4. Looked up from germline, CDR1 is MNHEY and CDR2 is SVGAGI. The CDR3 totals 13 residues. The CDR3 here is CASTTGSGNTIYF. DNA of the CDR3: TGTGCCAGCACGACAGGGTCAGGAAACACCATATATTTT.

This sequence joins TRBV5-1 and TRBJ2-3; 10 nucleotides align to TRBD2. V shed 3 bases, J shed 3 bases, and the junction held 1 base outside the gene matches. Germline values: CDR1 SGHRS, CDR2 YFSETQ. CDR3 length: 14 amino acids. The CDR3 region is CASSSGLATDTQYF. The CDR3 bases are TGCGCCAGCAGCTCGGGACTAGCGACAGATACGCAGTATTTT.

This rearrangement joins TRBV12-3 or TRBV12-4 to TRBJ2-1; D is uncertain. The germline V and J ends were trimmed by 6 bases and 4 bases, with 10 bases remaining between them. This CDR3 spans 13 amino acids. The CDR3 DNA is TGTGCCAGCAGGACACGGATTTACAATGAGCAGTTCTTC. Protein product: CASRTRIYNEQFF.

The CDR3 protein is CATSREVGANVLTF. The CDR3 DNA follows: TGTGCCACCAGCAGGGAGGTTGGGGCCAACGTCCTGACTTTC. J is TRBJ2-6 and V is TRBV15; possibly TRBD2 for D (5 bases). The CDR3 loop spans 14 amino acids. Germline CDR1 LNHNV, CDR2 YYDKDF (reference sequence). Trimming cost V 3 bases and J 3 bases, with 6 bases left between them.

The chain uses TRBV27 and TRBJ2-5, with 14 bases identical to TRBD2. Trimming cost V 6 bases and J 4 bases; bases outside gene matches: 4. CDR1 MNHEY and CDR2 SMNVEV come from the germline V gene (reference sequence). CDR3 length equals 15 residues. CDR3 coding DNA: TGTGCCAGCAGCTGGGGACTAGCGGGAGTAGAGACCCAGTACTTC. Translating it yields CASSWGLAGVETQYF.

The chain combines TRBV14 with TRBJ1-2, with D maybe TRBD1 (5 bases). The CDR3 spans 13 residues. Germline lookup yields CDR1 SGHDN and CDR2 FVKESK. Trimming took 3 bases from V and 1 from J, leaving 6 bases between them. The CDR3 loop reads CASSHGGNYGYTF. The CDR3 DNA follows: TGTGCCAGCAGCCACGGGGGTAACTATGGCTACACCTTC.

For the CDR3, the DNA is TGTGCCAGCAGCCCAGCGTCCCCGGGGGATGAGCAGTTCTTC. Translated, it gives CASSPASPGDEQFF. V gene TRBV7-3 combines with J gene TRBJ2-1, with D perhaps matching TRBD2 (6 bases). V dropped 5 bases and J dropped 8 bases, with 16 bases sitting between them. CDR3 length: 14 amino acids. Germline loops: CDR1 SGHTA, CDR2 FQGTGA.

This chain uses TRBV3-1 (or the pseudogene TRBV3-2) with TRBJ2-7, with 9 bases fitting TRBD2. The ends lost 8 bases at V and 7 bases at J; junction bases unmatched: 9. CDR1 and CDR2 (germline): LGHDT, YNNKEL (reference sequence). The CDR3 is 13 residues long. As DNA, the CDR3 is TGTGCCAGCGGGGGGCTAGCGGGGCAAGAGCAGTACTTC. Amino acids: CASGGLAGQEQYF.

The chain is built from TRBV19 and TRBJ1-3; D is uncertain. The CDR3 sequence is 14 residues long. Trimming stripped 3 bases from V and 1 base from J, with 7 bases between. Germline V gives CDR1 LNHDA, CDR2 SQIVND (reference sequence). CDR3 coding DNA: TGTGCCAGTAGTATCGTATATTCTGGAAACACCATATATTTT. Translation gives CASSIVYSGNTIYF.

The chain links TRBV11-2 to TRBJ2-5; D perhaps matches TRBD2 (5 bases). V lost 5 bases, J lost 4 bases, and 17 bases lay in between. This CDR3 is built from 15 residues. Germline CDR1 is SGHAT and CDR2 is FQNNGV. CDR3 nucleotides: TGTGCCAGCAGCCTCCTCGGAGCGGATGGAGAGACCCAGTACTTC. As protein: CASSLLGADGETQYF.

This clone was counted once. V usage is TRBV6-6 and J usage is TRBJ2-3; 8 nucleotides agree with TRBD2. The CDR3 loop spans 14 amino acids. V dropped 9 bases and J dropped 0; count of bases not matched to a gene: 5. Germline assignment: CDR1 MNHNY and CDR2 SVGAGI (reference sequence). As DNA, the CDR3 is TGTGCCAGTAACCGGGGGGGGAGCACAGATACGCAGTATTTT. As protein: CASNRGGSTDTQYF.

The gene calls are TRBV7-8 and TRBJ2-1; 8 bases fit TRBD1. The germline gives CDR1 SGHVS, CDR2 FQNEAQ. The CDR3 extends over 17 amino acids. Losses at the gene ends were 5 bases for V and 3 bases for J; bases not matched to a gene: 12. CDR3 bases: TGTGCCAGCAGCACACTACCAACAGGGGGAGGCTACAATGAGCAGTTCTTC. Its translation: CASSTLPTGGGYNEQFF.

The V and J genes are TRBV11-3 and TRBJ2-2, with D uncertain. V was cut by 7 bases and J by 5 bases, with 11 bases left in between. CDR3 length: 13 amino acids. Germline lookup yields CDR1 SGHNT and CDR2 YENEEA. CDR3 DNA: TGTGCCAGCACCCTTGGCGGAACCGGGGAGCTGTTTTTT. Amino acid sequence: CASTLGGTGELFF.

The chain recombines TRBV7-9 with TRBJ1-1; unclear D gene. Germline-derived CDR1 and CDR2 are SEHNR and FQNEAQ (reference sequence). Trimming cost V 4 bases and J 4 bases, with 13 bases left between them. This CDR3 is built from 14 residues. The CDR3, as DNA: TGTGCCAGCAGCTACGGGTCGTCCGGCACTGAAGCTTTCTTT. Protein: CASSYGSSGTEAFF.

J is TRBJ1-1 and V is TRBV4-1; D uncertain. Germline V gene data show CDR1 as MGHRA and CDR2 as YSYEKL. Trimming removed 1 base from V and 8 bases from J, with 11 bases in between. There are 13 residues in the CDR3. The CDR3 protein is CASSQGGKGEAFF. The CDR3 bases are TGCGCCAGCAGCCAAGGCGGGAAAGGGGAAGCTTTCTTT.

The chain uses TRBV29-1 and TRBJ1-2; 8 bases fit TRBD1. This CDR3 spans 14 amino acids. J was trimmed by 2 bases and V by 3 bases; bases with no gene match: 5. The germline CDR1 and CDR2 sequences are SQVTM and ANQGSEA. CDR3 sequence: CSVEARQGNYGYTF. CDR3 sequence (DNA): TGCAGCGTTGAGGCCCGACAGGGGAACTATGGCTACACCTTC.

The chain couples TRBV10-3 to TRBJ1-1; 12 bases map to TRBD1. This CDR3 has 14 residues. J lost 5 bases, V lost 6 bases, and 4 bases had no gene match. CDR1 and CDR2 from the germline V gene are ENHRY and SYGVKD. CDR3 sequence reads: CAIRGDRGQTEAFF. The CDR3 bases are TGTGCCATCAGGGGGGACAGGGGGCAGACTGAAGCTTTCTTT.

The V and J genes are TRBV2 and TRBJ1-5; TRBD1 aligns across 7 bases. The CDR3 is 13 residues long. The germline V gene encodes CDR1 SNHLY and CDR2 FYNNEI. V lost 6 bases and J lost 3; bases outside the gene matches: 2. The CDR3 loop is CASRQGYNQPQHF. As DNA, the CDR3 is TGTGCCAGCAGACAGGGGTACAATCAGCCCCAGCATTTT.